One sample yielded the 22 T cell receptor beta chains listed below, sequenced in a study of T cells in Graves' hyperthyroidism and ophthalmopathy. Researchers took RNA transcripts and amplified the TCR beta CDR3 regions from them. The TCR CDR3 was amplified in a first-round RT-PCR using the HTBI primer set. TCRdb re-analysed the multiplex PCR reads in MiXCR, keeping a single row per CDR3 protein. The sample lists a few hundred thousand distinct CDR3 sequences, approximately 23% occurring once. The specimen sequenced was blood. All receptors derive from an older woman with Graves' ophthalmopathy.

The chain uses TRBV7-8 and TRBJ1-1; D perhaps matches TRBD1 (5 bases). Germline V gene data show CDR1 as SGHVS and CDR2 as FQNEAQ. V lost 7 bases and J 0 bases, leaving 18 bases between the germline ends. This CDR3 spans 16 amino acids. The CDR3 spells CASTLRGRKMNTEAFF. The CDR3 DNA sequence: TGTGCCAGCACCCTACGGGGCAGAAAGATGAACACTGAAGCTTTCTTT. The full variable domain, its missing parts supplied by reference TRBV7-8 and TRBJ1-1, is GAGVSQSPRYKVAKRGQDVALRCDPISGHVSLFWYQQALGQGPEFLTYFQNEAQLDKSGLPSDRFFAERPEGSVSTLKIQRTQQEDSAVYLCASTLRGRKMNTEAFFGQGTRLTVV.

A remark on this clonotype: Germline is not matched at one junction end, which may reflect a read error. J is TRBJ1-6 and V is TRBV7-2; tentatively, D is TRBD1 (6 bases). Per germline, CDR1 SGHTA and CDR2 FQGNSA. This CDR3 is 14 amino acids long. The CDR3 loop is CASRLAGVGSPLHF. The CDR3 bases are TGTGCCAGCAGATTAGCAGGGGTAGGCTCACCCCTCCACTTT.

This clonotype appeared many times. This sequence joins TRBV2 and TRBJ2-1, with 8 bases that match TRBD2. The V gene end was trimmed by 6 bases and the J gene end by 10 bases; junction bases not matched to a gene: 11. CDR3 length equals 14 residues. Germline V gene lookup returns CDR1 SNHLY and CDR2 FYNNEI. CDR3 bases: TGTGCCAGCAGGCTCACCGTAGCGGGAAACGAGCAGTTCTTC. Residues: CASRLTVAGNEQFF.

This clonotype was recorded at least ten times. This rearrangement joins TRBV12-3 or TRBV12-4 to TRBJ2-5, with 14 positions matching TRBD2. The CDR3 is 15 residues long. V was clipped by 6 bases and J by 4 bases; unmatched bases: 4. The chain's CDR3 is CASRLGLAGGETQYF. The CDR3 DNA reads as TGTGCCAGCAGACTCGGACTAGCGGGAGGAGAGACCCAGTACTTC.

The gene calls are TRBV3-1 and TRBJ1-6, with D uncertain. Germline CDR1 reads LGHDT; CDR2 reads YNNKEL (reference sequence). V was clipped by 1 base and J by 9 bases, with 13 bases between them. This CDR3 is 15 amino acids long. The CDR3 DNA follows: TGTGCCAGCAGCCAAGTCATCGTGGGAGCTTCACCCCTCCACTTT. Protein sequence: CASSQVIVGASPLHF. Full variable domain (remainder filled in from reference TRBV3-1 and TRBJ1-6): DTAVSQTPKYLVTQMGNDKSIKCEQNLGHDTMYWYKQDSKKFLKIMFSYNNKELIINETVPNRFSPKSPDKAHLNLHINSLELGDSAVYFCASSQVIVGASPLHFGNGTRLTVT.

This clonotype occurred a few times. The V gene is TRBV5-1, the J gene TRBJ1-1, with 7 nucleotides matching TRBD1. CDR3 size: 13 residues. Germline V CDR1 and CDR2: SGHRS, YFSETQ. Trimming cost V 7 bases and J 7 bases; bases outside gene matches: 10. The CDR3, as DNA: TGCGCCAGCGCCCTTACAGGGGCGGGTGAAGCTTTCTTT. This codes for CASALTGAGEAFF. The whole variable domain, remainder taken from reference TRBV5-1 and TRBJ1-1, is KAGVTQTPRYLIKTRGQQVTLSCSPISGHRSVSWYQQTPGQGLQFLFEYFSETQRNKGNFPGRFSGRQFSNSRSEMNVSTLELGDSALYLCASALTGAGEAFFGQGTRLTVV.

This chain's CDR3 is CAITTAAGGTQYF. The CDR3, as DNA: TGTGCCATCACTACCGCCGCAGGGGGGACCCAGTACTTC. The rearrangement links TRBV10-3 to TRBJ2-5; 7 bases are a match to TRBD1. The CDR3 loop spans 13 amino acids. J lost 7 bases, V lost 7 bases, and 9 bases had no gene match. Germline assignment: CDR1 ENHRY and CDR2 SYGVKD.

V and J are TRBV6-1 and TRBJ2-7, with a tentative D call TRBD2 (7 bases). The CDR3 covers 13 residues. In germline, CDR1 is MNHNS, CDR2 SASEGT. Trimming removed 6 bases at V and 3 bases at J, with 12 bases between. CDR3 sequence (DNA): TGTGCCAGCAGAAAGGGGGGGAACTACGAGCAGTACTTC. It translates to CASRKGGNYEQYF.

This clonotype was seen only a few times. The V and J genes are TRBV20-1 and TRBJ2-1; D might be TRBD2 (7 bases). The CDR3 consists of 12 residues. V was cut by 3 bases and J by 9 bases, with 12 bases left in between. Germline-derived CDR1 and CDR2 are DFQATT and SNEGSKA (reference sequence). CDR3 amino acids: CSASGGLSEQFF. Written as DNA, the CDR3 is TGCAGTGCTAGCGGGGGGCTAAGTGAGCAGTTCTTC.

V usage is TRBV20-1 and J usage is TRBJ2-1, with D perhaps matching TRBD1 or TRBD2 (6 bases each). Per germline, CDR1 DFQATT and CDR2 SNEGSKA (reference sequence). V was trimmed by 7 bases and J by 7 bases, leaving 20 bases between them. The CDR3 length is 14 residues. CDR3 in DNA: TGCAGTGGGGGGGCAAGCGGACTACAGAATGAGCAGTTCTTC. This gives the protein CSGGASGLQNEQFF.

This clonotype appeared many times. CDR3 region: CASRPLSGRAGNEQFF. The CDR3 bases are TGTGCCAGCAGACCACTCAGCGGGAGAGCAGGCAATGAGCAGTTCTTC. The chain couples TRBV2 to TRBJ2-1, with 8 bases that match TRBD2. Germline CDR1 and CDR2: SNHLY and FYNNEI. Trimming cost V 6 bases and J 6 bases; bases outside gene matches: 13. The CDR3 contains 16 residues.

This clonotype turned up a few times. The chain carries TRBV5-1 and TRBJ2-7; 10 bases match TRBD1. Trimming at V came to 5 bases and at J to 7 bases, leaving 9 bases not matched to a gene. In germline, CDR1 is SGHRS, CDR2 YFSETQ. CDR3 size: 14 residues. In DNA, the CDR3 is TGCGCCAGCAGTTCCGGGACAGGGGCGGAGGAGCAGTACTTC. Encoded protein: CASSSGTGAEEQYF.

This clonotype was observed many times. The chain employs TRBV3-1 and TRBJ2-7; D uncertain. CDR3 length: 14 residues. Trimming left V 4 bases short and J 2 bases short, with 12 bases between. Germline V gives CDR1 LGHDT, CDR2 YNNKEL (reference sequence). CDR3 region: CASSPKTRAYEQYF. The CDR3 DNA reads as TGTGCCAGCAGCCCTAAGACTCGCGCCTACGAGCAGTACTTC.

The V and J genes are TRBV28 and TRBJ1-2, with unresolved D. V dropped 6 bases and J dropped 5 bases, with 13 bases sitting between them. This CDR3 comprises 13 residues. Germline-derived CDR1 and CDR2 are MDHEN and SYDVKM. The CDR3 region has the DNA TGTGCCAGCAGCGTCCAGGTGGATTATGGCTACACCTTC. Translation: CASSVQVDYGYTF.

V usage is TRBV5-6 and J usage is TRBJ2-1, with 7 bases matching TRBD2. The CDR3 consists of 12 residues. The V segment lost 3 bases and the J segment 10 bases; nucleotides outside the gene matches: 4. The germline gives CDR1 SGHDT, CDR2 YYEEEE. The CDR3 sequence: CASSSNGGEQFF. CDR3 bases: TGTGCCAGCAGCTCAAACGGGGGGGAGCAGTTCTTC.

This clonotype has just a few counts. V gene TRBV20-1 combines with J gene TRBJ2-2; 9 nucleotides align to TRBD2. The germline gives CDR1 DFQATT, CDR2 SNEGSKA (reference sequence). The CDR3 runs to 12 residues. CDR3 in amino acids: CRIAGATGELFF. In nucleotides, the CDR3 is TGCAGAATAGCGGGGGCCACCGGGGAGCTGTTTTTT.

V gene TRBV7-2 combines with J gene TRBJ2-5; 7 nucleotides line up with TRBD2. V was clipped by 5 bases and J by 2 bases; unmatched bases: 17. The CDR3 runs 18 residues. Germline values: CDR1 SGHTA, CDR2 FQGNSA. The CDR3: CASSPGTSARPVQETQYF. The CDR3, as DNA: TGTGCCAGCAGCCCCGGCACTAGCGCCCGACCAGTACAAGAGACCCAGTACTTC.

This clonotype was observed a handful of times. The V and J genes are TRBV20-1 and TRBJ2-1; TRBD1 or TRBD2 may be the D gene (6 bases each). V lost 8 bases to trimming and J lost 10 bases, with 24 bases between them. This CDR3 region has 14 residues. In germline, CDR1 is DFQATT, CDR2 SNEGSKA (reference sequence). Here the CDR3 DNA reads TGCAGTCAAAAACACGGGAGTCGGGGGCTGGAGCAGTTCTTC. Translating it yields CSQKHGSRGLEQFF.

The table lists this clonotype with a count of one. A much more abundant neighbour one base away suggests this may be a read error. The chain links TRBV7-2 to TRBJ2-3; 9 bases match TRBD2. The CDR3 covers 15 residues. CDR1 is SGHTA and CDR2 is FQGNSA in the germline V gene. The trim removed 4 bases at V and 8 bases at J, leaving 10 bases unmatched. CDR3 nucleotide sequence: TGTGCCAGCAGCTCCCGGACTAGCGTGCCAGGTACGCAGTATTTT. Translating gives CASSSRTSVPGTQYF. Based on the CDR3 plus reference TRBV7-2 and TRBJ2-3, the full variable domain is GAGVSQSPSNKVTEKGKDVELRCDPISGHTALYWYRQSLGQGLEFLIYFQGNSAPDKSGLPSDRFSAERTGGSVSTLTIQRTQQEDSAVYLCASSSRTSVPGTQYFGPGTRLTVL.

This clonotype was counted many times. The gene calls are TRBV7-9 and TRBJ2-3; 12 bases are shared with TRBD2. This CDR3 has 15 residues. Germline V CDR1 and CDR2: SEHNR, FQNEAQ (reference sequence). V gave up 4 bases and J gave up 5 bases; unmatched junction bases: 4. CDR3 in amino acids: CASSSTSGRIDTQYF. Written as DNA, the CDR3 is TGTGCCAGCAGCTCGACTAGCGGGAGAATAGATACGCAGTATTTT.

The sample holds many counts of this clonotype. The chain has TRBV7-2 and TRBJ1-6; a possible D gene is TRBD1 (6 bases). The germline CDR1 and CDR2 sequences are SGHTA and FQGNSA. The CDR3 runs 16 residues. Trimming cost V 1 base and J 10 bases, with 17 bases left between them. The CDR3 DNA follows: TGTGCCAGCAGCTTAGAGCCGGGGGCGGGTCGGTCACCCCTCCACTTT. Amino acid sequence: CASSLEPGAGRSPLHF.

The V gene is TRBV5-1, the J gene TRBJ2-5, with D perhaps matching TRBD2 (5 bases). Trimming shortened V by 0 bases and J by 5 bases, and 8 bases separated the two germline ends. There are 13 residues in the CDR3. Germline V gives CDR1 SGHRS, CDR2 YFSETQ. The CDR3 is CASSLELVETQYF. Written as DNA, the CDR3 is TGCGCCAGCAGCTTGGAACTAGTGGAGACCCAGTACTTC.